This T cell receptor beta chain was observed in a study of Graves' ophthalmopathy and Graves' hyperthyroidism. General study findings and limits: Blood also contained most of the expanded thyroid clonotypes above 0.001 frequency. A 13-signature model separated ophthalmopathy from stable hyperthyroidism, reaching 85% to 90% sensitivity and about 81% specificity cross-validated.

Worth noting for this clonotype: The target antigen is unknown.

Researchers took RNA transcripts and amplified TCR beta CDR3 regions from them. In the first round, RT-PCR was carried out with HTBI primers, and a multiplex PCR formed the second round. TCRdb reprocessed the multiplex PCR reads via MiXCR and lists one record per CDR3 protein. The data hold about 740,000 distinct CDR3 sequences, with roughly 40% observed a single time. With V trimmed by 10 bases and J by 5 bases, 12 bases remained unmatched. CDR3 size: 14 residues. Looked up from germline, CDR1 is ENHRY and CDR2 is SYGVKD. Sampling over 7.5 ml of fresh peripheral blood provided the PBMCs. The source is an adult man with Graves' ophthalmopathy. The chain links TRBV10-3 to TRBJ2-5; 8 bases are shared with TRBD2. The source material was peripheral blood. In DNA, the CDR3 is TGTGCCAGCTCGGCCCCGGGAGGGGTCGAGACCCAGTACTTC. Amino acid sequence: CASSAPGGVETQYF.